This TCR beta chain came from a study of cytomegalovirus exposure and HLA in healthy donors. This CDR3 contains 16 residues. The germline gives CDR1 SGHAT, CDR2 FQNNGV. V was pared by 4 bases and J by 7 bases, with 10 bases of the junction left unmatched. The PCR employed 60 Vbeta primers together with 13 Jbeta primers. Only in-frame clones appear in the TCRdb table, and some are missing; sequencing was by immunoSEQ multiplex PCR. Among 150,000 to 200,000 clones listed, roughly 80% were seen once. For this clone: No antigen is known for it.

Study-wide results and caveats: Later analysis placed DRB1 highest and HLA-C lowest in TCR association rates, which differed by HLA locus.

The sample comprised PBMCs. This clonotype was sampled from a male donor in good health and CMV-seronegative. This chain links TRBV11-2 with TRBJ2-1; TRBD2 matches at 10 bases. CDR3 in DNA: TGTGCCAGCAGCTCCTCTAGCGGGGGCCTCCGGAATGAGCAGTTCTTC. Translated: CASSSSSGGLRNEQFF. Together with reference TRBV11-2 and TRBJ2-1, the CDR3 gives the full variable domain: EAGVAQSPRYKIIEKRQSVAFWCNPISGHATLYWYQQILGQGPKLLIQFQNNGVVDDSQLPKDRFSAERLKGVDSTLKIQPAKLEDSAVYLCASSSSSGGLRNEQFFGPGTRLTVL.